The sequence of this TCR beta chain was determined in a study of blood T cell repertoires in COVID-19. TCRdb's copy holds only in-frame clones and misses some; the assay was immunoSEQ multiplex PCR. The sample lists 150,000 to 200,000 clones; around 87% were seen once. Trimming took 5 bases from V and 0 from J, leaving 8 bases between them. The CDR3 spans 14 residues. In germline, CDR1 is MDHEN, CDR2 SYDVKM. Sample: peripheral blood. The chain recombines TRBV28 with TRBJ1-3; D not certain. This TCR was recovered from a woman aged 30 to 39 with active or convalescent COVID-19. This CDR3 reads CASSPSYSGNTIYF. CDR3 nucleotide sequence: TGTGCCAGCAGTCCCTCTTACTCTGGAAACACCATATATTTT.